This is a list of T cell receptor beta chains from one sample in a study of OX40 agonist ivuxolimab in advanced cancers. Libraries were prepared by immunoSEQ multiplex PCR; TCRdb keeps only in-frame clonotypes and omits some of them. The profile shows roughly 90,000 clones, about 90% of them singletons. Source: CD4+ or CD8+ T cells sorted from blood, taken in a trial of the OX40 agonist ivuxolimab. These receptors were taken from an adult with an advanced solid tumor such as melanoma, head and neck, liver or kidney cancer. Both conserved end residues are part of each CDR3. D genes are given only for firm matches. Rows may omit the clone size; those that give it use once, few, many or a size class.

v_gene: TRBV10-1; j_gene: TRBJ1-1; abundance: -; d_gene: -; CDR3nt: TGCGCCAGCAGTGAGTTGACACTGTCTATGAACACTGAAGCTTTCTTT; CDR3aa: CASSELTLSMNTEAFF
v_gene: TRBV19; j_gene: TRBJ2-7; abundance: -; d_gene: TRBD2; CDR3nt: TGTGCCAGTAGTATCTTGGGGGCTAGCGGGACCTACGAGCAGTACTTC; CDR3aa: CASSILGASGTYEQYF
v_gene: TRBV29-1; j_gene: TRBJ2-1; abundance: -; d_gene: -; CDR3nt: TGCAGCGTTGGCCCGGGAGCAGGTTACAATGAGCAGTTCTTC; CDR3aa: CSVGPGAGYNEQFF
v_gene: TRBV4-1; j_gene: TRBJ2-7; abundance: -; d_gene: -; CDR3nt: TGCGCCAGCAGCCAAGAAGGCTACGAGCAGTACTTC; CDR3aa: CASSQEGYEQYF
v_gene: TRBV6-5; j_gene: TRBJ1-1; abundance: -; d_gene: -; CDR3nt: TGTGCCAGCAGTTACTCGATCGGCAGGGTTGACACTGAAGCTTTCTTT; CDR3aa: CASSYSIGRVDTEAFF
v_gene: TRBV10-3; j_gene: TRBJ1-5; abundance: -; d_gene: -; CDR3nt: TGTGCCATCAGTGTGGAGGGGAATCAGCCCCAGCATTTT; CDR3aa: CAISVEGNQPQHF
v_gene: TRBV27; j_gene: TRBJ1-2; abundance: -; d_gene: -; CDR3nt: TGTGCCAGCAGTCCTGGCTTCAGGCGTCACTATGGCTACACCTTC; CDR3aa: CASSPGFRRHYGYTF
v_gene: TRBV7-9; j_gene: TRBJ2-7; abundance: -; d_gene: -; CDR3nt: TGTGCCAGCAGCCCTCCCGGCGGGAAGAAGCCCTACGAGCAGTACTTC; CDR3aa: CASSPPGGKKPYEQYF
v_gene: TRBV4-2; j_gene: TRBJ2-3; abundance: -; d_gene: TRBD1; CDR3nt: TGTGCCAGCAGCCAAGGGGTAGGGGGCTTAGATACGCAGTATTTT; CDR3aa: CASSQGVGGLDTQYF
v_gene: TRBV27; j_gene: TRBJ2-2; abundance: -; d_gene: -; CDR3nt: TGTGCCAGCAGTCCTGCTCCGGGCGGGACCGGGGAGCTGTTTTTT; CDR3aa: CASSPAPGGTGELFF
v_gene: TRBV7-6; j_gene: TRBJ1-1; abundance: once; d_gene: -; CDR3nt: TGTGCCAGCAGCTCCGAGCCTAAGGCCTGTGAAGCTTTCTTT; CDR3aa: CASSSEPKACEAFF
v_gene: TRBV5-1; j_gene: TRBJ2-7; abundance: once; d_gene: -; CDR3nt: TGCGCCAGCGGCCGGAGACAGAACTCCTACGAGCAGTACTTC; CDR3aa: CASGRRQNSYEQYF
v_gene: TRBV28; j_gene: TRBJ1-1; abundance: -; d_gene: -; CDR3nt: TGTGCCAGCAGCCAAATTAGGGGGGCGGACACTGAAGCTTTCTTT; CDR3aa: CASSQIRGADTEAFF
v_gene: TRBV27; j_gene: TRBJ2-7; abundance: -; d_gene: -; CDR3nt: TGTGCCAGCAGTTTATCGTCGGGTTACGAGCAGTACTTC; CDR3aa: CASSLSSGYEQYF
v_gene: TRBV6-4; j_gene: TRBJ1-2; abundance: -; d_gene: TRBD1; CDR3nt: TGTGCCAGCAGTGACTCCCAGGGGGCCTATGGCTACACCTTC; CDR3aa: CASSDSQGAYGYTF
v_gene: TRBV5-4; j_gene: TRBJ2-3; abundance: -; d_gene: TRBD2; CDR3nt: TGTGCCAGCAGCTTGGTTAGCGGGAGCACAGATACGCAGTATTTT; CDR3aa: CASSLVSGSTDTQYF
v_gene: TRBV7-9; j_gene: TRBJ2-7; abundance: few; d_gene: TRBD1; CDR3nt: TGTGCCAGCAGCTTAGCGGGCCGAGGGACAGGTCACTCCTACGAGCAGTACTTC; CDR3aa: CASSLAGRGTGHSYEQYF
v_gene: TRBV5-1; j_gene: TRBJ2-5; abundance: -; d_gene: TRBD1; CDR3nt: TGCGCCAGCAGCTTCAGGGGACAGTACCAAGAGACCCAGTACTTC; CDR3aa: CASSFRGQYQETQYF
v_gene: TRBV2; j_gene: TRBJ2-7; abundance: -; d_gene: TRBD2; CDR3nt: TGTGCCAGCAGTGCCCTAGCGGGGACCTACGAGCAGTACTTC; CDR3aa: CASSALAGTYEQYF
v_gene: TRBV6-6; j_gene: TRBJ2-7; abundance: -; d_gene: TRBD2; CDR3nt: TGTGCCAGCAGTTACCTGGGACTAGTGACTCTCTACGAGCAGTACTTC; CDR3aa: CASSYLGLVTLYEQYF
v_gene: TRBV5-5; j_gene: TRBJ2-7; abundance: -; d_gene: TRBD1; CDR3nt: TGTGCCAGCAGCTTCCGGACAGGGTCGGACGAGCAGTACTTC; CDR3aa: CASSFRTGSDEQYF
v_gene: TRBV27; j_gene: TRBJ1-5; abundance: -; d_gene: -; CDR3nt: TGTGCCAGCAGTATGAAGATTAATCAGCCCCAGCATTTT; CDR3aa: CASSMKINQPQHF
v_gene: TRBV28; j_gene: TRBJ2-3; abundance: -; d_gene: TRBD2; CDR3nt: TGTGCCAGCACCTCTAGCGGAAGCACAGATACGCAGTATTTT; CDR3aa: CASTSSGSTDTQYF
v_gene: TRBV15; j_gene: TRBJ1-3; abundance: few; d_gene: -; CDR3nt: TGTGCCACCAGCAGAGATCCTGGAAACACCATATATTTT; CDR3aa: CATSRDPGNTIYF
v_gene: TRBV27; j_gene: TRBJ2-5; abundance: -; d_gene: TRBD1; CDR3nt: TGTGCCAGCAGTTCATCGGACAGGGCCAAGACCCAGTACTTC; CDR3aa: CASSSSDRAKTQYF
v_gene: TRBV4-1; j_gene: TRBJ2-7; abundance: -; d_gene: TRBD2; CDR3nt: TGCGCCAGCAGCCAAGATCCTAGCGGGACGGACGAGCAGTACTTC; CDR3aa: CASSQDPSGTDEQYF
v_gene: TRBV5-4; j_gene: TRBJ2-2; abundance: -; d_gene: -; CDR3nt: TGTGCCAGCACCCTATCAGCGGAGTCGGCCACCGGGGAGCTGTTTTTT; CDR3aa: CASTLSAESATGELFF
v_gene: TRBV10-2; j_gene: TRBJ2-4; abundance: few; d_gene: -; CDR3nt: TGCGCCCGAATCTCGTTCGTGGCCAAAAACATTCAGTACTTC; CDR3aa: CARISFVAKNIQYF
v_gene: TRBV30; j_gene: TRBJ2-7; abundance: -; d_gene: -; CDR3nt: TGTGCCTGGAGTGACCCCCTAGGGCCCCCTCGCTACGAGCAGTACTTC; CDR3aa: CAWSDPLGPPRYEQYF
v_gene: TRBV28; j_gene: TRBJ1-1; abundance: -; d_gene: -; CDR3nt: TGTGCCAGCAGTTTGCTGAGGTTGACCCCGCGCGTGAACACTGAAGCTTTCTTT; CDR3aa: CASSLLRLTPRVNTEAFF
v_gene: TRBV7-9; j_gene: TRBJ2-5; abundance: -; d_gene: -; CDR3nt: TGTGCCAGCAGCCCCCGGGCTACCGCACGAGAGACCCAGTACTTC; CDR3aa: CASSPRATARETQYF
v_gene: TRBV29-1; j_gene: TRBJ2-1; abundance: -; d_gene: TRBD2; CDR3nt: TGCAGCGTTGACAGTCTAGCGGGAGACATCTCCTACAATGAGCAGTTCTTC; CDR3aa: CSVDSLAGDISYNEQFF
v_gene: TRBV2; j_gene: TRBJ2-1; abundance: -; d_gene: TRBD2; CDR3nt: TGTGCCAGCAGTGACGTGGGAGGGCGCTCCAATGAGCAGTTCTTC; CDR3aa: CASSDVGGRSNEQFF
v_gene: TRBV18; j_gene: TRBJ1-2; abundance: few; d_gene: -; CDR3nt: TGTGCCAGCTCACTCCGGGATAACGATGGCTACACCTTC; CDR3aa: CASSLRDNDGYTF
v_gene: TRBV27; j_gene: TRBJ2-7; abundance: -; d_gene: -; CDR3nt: TGTGCCGTGATGAGGGGCGGGAACTACGAGCAGTACTTC; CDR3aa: CAVMRGGNYEQYF
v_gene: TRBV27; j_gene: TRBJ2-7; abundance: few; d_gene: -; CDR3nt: TGTGCCAGCAGCACCACAGCCGCCTGGAGCTACGAGCAGTACTTC; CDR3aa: CASSTTAAWSYEQYF
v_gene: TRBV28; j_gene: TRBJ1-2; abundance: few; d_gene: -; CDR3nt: TGTGCCAGCAAGCGCAGGGACTATGGCTACACCTTC; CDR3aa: CASKRRDYGYTF
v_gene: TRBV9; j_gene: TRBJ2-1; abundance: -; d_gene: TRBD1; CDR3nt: TGTGCCAGCAGCCCCCGAGGACAGGCGGGTAGGGATGAGCAGTTCTTC; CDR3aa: CASSPRGQAGRDEQFF
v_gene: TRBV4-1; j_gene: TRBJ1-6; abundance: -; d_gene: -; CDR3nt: TGCGCCAGCAGCCAAAAGGCAAGCTCCTATAATTCACCCCTCCACTTT; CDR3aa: CASSQKASSYNSPLHF
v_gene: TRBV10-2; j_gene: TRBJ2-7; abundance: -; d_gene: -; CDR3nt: TGCGCCAGCAGTGAAGGCAGGGACTACGAGCAGTACTTC; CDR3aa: CASSEGRDYEQYF
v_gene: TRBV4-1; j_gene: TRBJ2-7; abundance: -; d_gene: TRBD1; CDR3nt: TGCGCCAGCAGCCAATCCGGGACAGGGGGCTACGAGCAGTACTTC; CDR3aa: CASSQSGTGGYEQYF